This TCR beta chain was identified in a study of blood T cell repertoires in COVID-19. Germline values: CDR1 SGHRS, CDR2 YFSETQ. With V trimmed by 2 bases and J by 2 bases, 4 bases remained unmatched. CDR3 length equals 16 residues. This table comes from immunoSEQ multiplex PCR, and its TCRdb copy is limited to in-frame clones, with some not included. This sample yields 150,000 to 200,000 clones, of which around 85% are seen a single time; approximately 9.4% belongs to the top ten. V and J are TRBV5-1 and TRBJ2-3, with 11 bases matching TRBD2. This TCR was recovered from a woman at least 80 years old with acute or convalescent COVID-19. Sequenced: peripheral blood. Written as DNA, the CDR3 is TGCGCCAGCAGCTTACTAGCGGGGGACCACACAGATACGCAGTATTTT. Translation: CASSLLAGDHTDTQYF.